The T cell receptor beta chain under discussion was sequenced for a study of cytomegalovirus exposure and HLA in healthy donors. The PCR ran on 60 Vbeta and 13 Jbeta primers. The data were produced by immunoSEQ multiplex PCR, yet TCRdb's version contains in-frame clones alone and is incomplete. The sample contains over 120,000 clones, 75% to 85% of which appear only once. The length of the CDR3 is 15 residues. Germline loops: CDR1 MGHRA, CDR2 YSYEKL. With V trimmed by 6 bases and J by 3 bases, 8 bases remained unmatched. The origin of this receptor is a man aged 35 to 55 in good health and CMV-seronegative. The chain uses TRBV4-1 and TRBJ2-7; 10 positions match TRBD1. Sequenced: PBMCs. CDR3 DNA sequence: TGCGCCAGCAGAGCATCCGGGACAGGGGACTACGAGCAGTACTTC. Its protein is CASRASGTGDYEQYF.